This TCR beta chain was sequenced during a study of cytomegalovirus exposure and HLA in healthy donors. Overall study context: The approximately 110 validation repertoires used a platform that matched the one used for the 600 to 750 first-cohort repertoires, as a later analysis reported. Study-wide results and caveats: Across donors, most TCRs were seen rarely, yet some public ones were widespread. For cytomegalovirus status, the classifier reportedly gave diagnoses with high specificity and sensitivity.

An approximately 130-subject validation cohort, separate from the approximately 720-subject first cohort, supplied the donors. About this clone: Its antigen is not identified.

Produced via immunoSEQ multiplex PCR; TCRdb's table is partial and in-frame only. The sample has under 150,000 clones, 85% to 90% seen once; the top ten hold 6% to 7%. Per germline, CDR1 SGHVS and CDR2 FQNEAQ. CDR3 size: 15 residues. Between the trimmed V and J ends, which lost 2 bases and 6 bases, there was a span of 11 bases. The sample taken for sequencing was PBMCs. V is TRBV7-8 and J is TRBJ1-6, with D possibly TRBD1 on 6 matching bases. The source of this sequence is a woman between 18 and 29 years old in good health and CMV-seropositive. This CDR3 reads CASSLMRTANSPLHF. In nucleotides, the CDR3 is TGTGCCAGCAGCTTAATGAGGACAGCTAATTCACCCCTCCACTTT.